These 5 T cell receptor beta chains were sequenced from one sample in a study of control samples from healthy donors and cancer patients. The table came from immunoSEQ multiplex PCR; TCRdb's copy has only in-frame clones and leaves some out. The sample lists 65,000 to 90,000 clones, around 87% occurring once. Material for sequencing was blood. These receptors came from a man aged 50 or older in good health.

The chain combines TRBV25-1 with TRBJ2-7; D gene unclear. V was trimmed by 3 bases and J by 4 bases, leaving 4 bases between them. The CDR3 contains 11 residues. The V gene's germline CDR1 is MGHDK and CDR2 SYGVNS. DNA of the CDR3: TGTGCCAGCAGTGAGCAATACGAGCAGTACTTC. Translated, it gives CASSEQYEQYF.

A remark on this clone: Other DNA sequences in the same sample also yield this CDR3. The chain recombines TRBV4-1 with TRBJ1-2; 7 bases map to TRBD1. The junction had 6 bases not matched to a gene; V was cut back by 0 bases and J by 8 bases. CDR3 length equals 14 residues. CDR1 and CDR2 (germline): MGHRA, YSYEKL. The CDR3 DNA reads as TGCGCCAGCAGCCAAGAAGGCCAGGGGGACGGCTACACCTTC. It yields the protein CASSQEGQGDGYTF.

The chain recombines TRBV27 with TRBJ1-6; 7 nucleotides align to TRBD1. Germline CDR1 MNHEY, CDR2 SMNVEV (reference sequence). This CDR3 spans 14 amino acids. V gave up 7 bases and J gave up 10 bases; unmatched junction bases: 10. Here the CDR3 reads CASTQGPKVSPLHF. CDR3 coding DNA: TGTGCCAGCACACAGGGGCCGAAGGTATCACCCCTCCACTTT.

V is TRBV5-8 and J is TRBJ2-4, with 7 bases identical to TRBD2. The germline gives CDR1 SGHTS, CDR2 YDEGEE. V lost 3 bases to trimming and J lost 7 bases; unmatched junction nucleotides: 4. This CDR3 contains 13 residues. In nucleotides, the CDR3 is TGTGCCAGCAGCTCGGGGGGTCTCAACATTCAGTACTTC. Translated: CASSSGGLNIQYF.

The V and J genes are TRBV2 and TRBJ2-7; TRBD2 matches at 8 bases. Germline assignment: CDR1 SNHLY and CDR2 FYNNEI. Trimming at V came to 1 base and at J to 1 base, leaving 3 bases not matched to a gene. CDR3 length equals 15 residues. The CDR3 nucleotides read TGTGCCAGCAGTGAAGTAGCGGGGATGTCCTACGAGCAGTACGTC. It specifies CASSEVAGMSYEQYV.